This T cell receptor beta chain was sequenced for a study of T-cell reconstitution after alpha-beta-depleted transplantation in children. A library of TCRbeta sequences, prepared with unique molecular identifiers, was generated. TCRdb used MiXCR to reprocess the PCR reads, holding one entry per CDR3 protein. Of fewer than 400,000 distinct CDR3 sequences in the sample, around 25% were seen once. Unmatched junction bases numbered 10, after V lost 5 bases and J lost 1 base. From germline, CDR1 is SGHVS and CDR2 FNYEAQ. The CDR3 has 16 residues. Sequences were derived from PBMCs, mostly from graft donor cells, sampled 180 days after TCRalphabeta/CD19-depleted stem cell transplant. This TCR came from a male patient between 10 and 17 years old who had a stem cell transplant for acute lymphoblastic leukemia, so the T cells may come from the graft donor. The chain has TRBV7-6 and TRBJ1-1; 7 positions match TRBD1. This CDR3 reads CASSGRDSLANTEAFF. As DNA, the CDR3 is TGTGCCAGCAGCGGACGGGACAGCTTGGCGAACACTGAAGCTTTCTTT.